This T cell receptor beta chain was sequenced in a study of PD-1 blockade in classical Hodgkin lymphoma. This clone turned up a few times. Produced via immunoSEQ multiplex PCR; TCRdb's table is partial and in-frame only. Here the sample spans about 37,000 clones, 70% to 90% being singletons. Every patient was affected by relapse after autologous stem cell transplantation, while exposure to brentuximab vedotin was not uniform. This specimen was peripheral blood mononuclear cells (PBMCs), taken before the second cycle of nivolumab. The TCR originated in a human donor with classical Hodgkin lymphoma.

The CDR3 DNA reads TGTGCCAGCAGCTTGGATTCTAACTATGGCTACACCTTC. Protein sequence: CASSLDSNYGYTF. The rearrangement uses TRBV5-4 and TRBJ1-2, with D hard to call. CDR1 and CDR2 from the germline V gene are SGHNT and YYREEE (reference sequence). The CDR3 consists of 13 residues. V was pared by 0 bases and J by 0 bases, with 3 bases between.